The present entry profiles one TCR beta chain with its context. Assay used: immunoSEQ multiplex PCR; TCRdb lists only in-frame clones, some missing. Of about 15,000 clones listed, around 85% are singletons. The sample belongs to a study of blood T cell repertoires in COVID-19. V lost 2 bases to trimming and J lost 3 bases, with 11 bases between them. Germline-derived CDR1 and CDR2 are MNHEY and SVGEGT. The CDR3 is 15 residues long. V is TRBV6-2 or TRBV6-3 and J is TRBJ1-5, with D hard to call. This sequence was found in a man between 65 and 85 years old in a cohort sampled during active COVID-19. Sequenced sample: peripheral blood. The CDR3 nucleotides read TGTGCCAGCAGTTACGGTGTACAGAACAATCAGCCCCAGCATTTT. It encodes CASSYGVQNNQPQHF.